This paragraph covers one TCR beta chain sequence. What this receptor recognizes is not known. The sample holds no much larger clone one base away, and base qualities are not on file. This specimen comes from a study of OX40 agonist ivuxolimab in advanced cancers. Background on the whole study: The costimulatory receptor OX40 (CD134) was targeted by ivuxolimab, a fully human IgG2 agonistic monoclonal antibody. Three dose-escalation patients achieved partial responses, one with hepatocellular carcinoma and two with cutaneous melanoma. Patients were allowed to have had prior anti-PD-1, anti-PD-L1 or anti-CTLA-4 therapy, and around 37% of the dose-escalation patients had previously received checkpoint inhibitors. Peripheral TCRbeta sequencing was intended to test whether TCR sequence diversity was altered and clonal T-cell expansion was caused by ivuxolimab. Of the roughly 50 dose-escalation patients, hepatocellular carcinoma was present in roughly 19, melanoma in around 15, renal cell carcinoma in 9 and head and neck cancer in 9. In the dose-escalation cohort, approximately 80% of patients were male, and the mean age was approximately 60 years with a range of about 20 to 80. Intravenous ivuxolimab was administered to patients every 2 weeks at six dose levels: 0.01, 0.1, 0.3, 1.5, 3 and 10 mg/kg. The paper covers the monotherapy dose-escalation part of the phase I ivuxolimab trial, which included N of about 56 patients.

Study-wide findings and limitations: Low levels of normalized T-cell clonal expansion were also seen in some patients who did not respond. In the 0.1-3.0 mg/kg groups, partial responders were among the patients with the lowest normalized peripheral clonal expansion, particularly in CD8+ T cells. At doses of 0.1 to 3.0 mg/kg, clonal expansion of both CD4+ and CD8+ T cells in blood was seen between baseline and week 6. On average, CD8+ T cells showed more expanded clones than CD4+ T cells after ivuxolimab. Which antigens the clonally expanded peripheral T cells were specific for was not determined.

To sequence the TCRbeta CDR3 region, genomic DNA was isolated from the sorted cells. The immunoSEQ Assay was used for sequencing of TCRbeta CDR3 regions. This is the immuneACCESS table as TCRdb keeps it, with only in-frame sequences that have V and J called. A part of the clones is gone; compared with another copy, unresolved V genes explain less than half, and the rest is unexplained. The sample table records roughly 80,000 clones; about nine tenths of these occur just once. 5.5% to 8% of the sample is taken by the ten largest. Patients with autoimmune disease history or receiving systemic immunosuppression were excluded from the trial. In every dose cohort, peripheral blood was drawn for TCR sequencing at baseline, cycle 4 day 1, and cycle 7 day 1. The samples were drawn from a first-in-human, open-label, multicenter phase I dose-escalation trial of ivuxolimab. Adults with locally advanced or metastatic head and neck squamous cell, hepatocellular, melanoma or renal cell carcinoma were enrolled in the trial. Before TCR sequencing, CD4+ and CD8+ T cells were separately sorted from peripheral blood.

The germline V gene (reference sequence) provides CDR1 MNHNY and CDR2 SVGAGI. Its CDR3 holds 14 amino acids, cysteine through phenylalanine. Here the CDR3 DNA is all that survives: 42 bases in frame from base 1. The junction carries 19 bases between V and J, which are trimmed by 9 bases and 8 bases respectively. The V and J segments used are TRBV6-6 and TRBJ1-4; the D gene lacks a confident call. The TCR sequence derives from an adult with an advanced solid tumor such as melanoma, head and neck, liver or kidney cancer. Source: CD4+ or CD8+ T cells sorted from blood, taken in a trial of the OX40 agonist ivuxolimab. The encoded CDR3 is CARALDGRREKLFF. The nucleotide sequence reads as follows: TGTGCCAGAGCCTTGGACGGTCGGAGGGAAAAACTGTTTTTT.